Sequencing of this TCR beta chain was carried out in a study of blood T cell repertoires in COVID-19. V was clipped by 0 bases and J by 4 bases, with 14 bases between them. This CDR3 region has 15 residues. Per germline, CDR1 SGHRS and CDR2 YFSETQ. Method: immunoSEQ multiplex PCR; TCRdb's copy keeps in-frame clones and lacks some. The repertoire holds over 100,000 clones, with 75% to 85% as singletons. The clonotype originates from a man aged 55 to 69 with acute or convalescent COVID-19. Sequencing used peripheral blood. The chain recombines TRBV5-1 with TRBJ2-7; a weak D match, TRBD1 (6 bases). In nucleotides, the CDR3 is TGCGCCAGCAGCTTGGAAGAGGGACACTTTTACGAGCAGTACTTC. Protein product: CASSLEEGHFYEQYF.